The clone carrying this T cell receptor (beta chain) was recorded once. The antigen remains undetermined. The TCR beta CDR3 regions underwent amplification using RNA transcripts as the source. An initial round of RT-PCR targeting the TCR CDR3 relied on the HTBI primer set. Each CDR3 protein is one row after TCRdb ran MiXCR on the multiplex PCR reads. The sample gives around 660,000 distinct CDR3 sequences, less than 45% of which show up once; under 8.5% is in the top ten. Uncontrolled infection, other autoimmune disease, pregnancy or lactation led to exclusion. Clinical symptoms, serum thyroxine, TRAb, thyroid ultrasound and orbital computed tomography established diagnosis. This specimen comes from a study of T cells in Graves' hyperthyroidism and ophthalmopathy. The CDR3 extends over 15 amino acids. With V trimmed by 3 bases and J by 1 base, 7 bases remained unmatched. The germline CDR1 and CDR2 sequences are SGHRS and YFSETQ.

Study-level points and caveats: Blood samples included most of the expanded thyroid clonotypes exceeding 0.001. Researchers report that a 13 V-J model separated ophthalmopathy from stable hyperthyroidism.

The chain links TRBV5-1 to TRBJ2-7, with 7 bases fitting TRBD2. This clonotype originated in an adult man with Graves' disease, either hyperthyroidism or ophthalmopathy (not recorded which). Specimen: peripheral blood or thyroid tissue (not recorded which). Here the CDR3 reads CASSSGTINSYEQYF. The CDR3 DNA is TGCGCCAGCAGCTCGGGGACTATCAATTCCTACGAGCAGTACTTC.